Below, 21 T cell receptor beta chains from the same sample are listed, as sequenced in a study of blood T cell repertoires in COVID-19. The protocol was immunoSEQ multiplex PCR, while the TCRdb copy is restricted to in-frame clones and leaves out a portion. The sample contains roughly 120,000 clones, 90% of which appear only once. The specimen sequenced was peripheral blood. These receptors were collected from a woman aged 55-70 years with COVID-19, enrolled during active disease.

This chain joins TRBV19 and TRBJ1-6; 7 bases line up with TRBD1. Trimming took 3 bases from V and 10 from J; bases not matched to a gene: 6. Germline assignment: CDR1 LNHDA and CDR2 SQIVND (reference sequence). The length of the CDR3 is 14 residues. In DNA, the CDR3 is TGTGCCAGTAGTATGGTAGGGGGCAGGTCACCCCTCCACTTT. This encodes CASSMVGGRSPLHF.

This clone was picked up a small number of times. The CDR3 loop is CASSMGLNTEAFF. The CDR3 region has the DNA TGTGCCAGTAGTATGGGGCTGAACACTGAAGCTTTCTTT. The chain is built from TRBV19 and TRBJ1-1; tentative D call: TRBD1 (5 bases). Between the trimmed V and J ends, which lost 3 bases and 0 bases, there was a span of 5 bases. The germline gives CDR1 LNHDA, CDR2 SQIVND (reference sequence). The CDR3 has 13 amino acids.

The chain is built from TRBV19 and TRBJ2-7, with 10 nucleotides matching TRBD1. The germline V gene encodes CDR1 LNHDA and CDR2 SQIVND (reference sequence). J was trimmed by 6 bases and V by 3 bases; bases with no gene match: 11. The CDR3 covers 16 residues. The CDR3 loop is CASSIAGGTGVLEQYF. The CDR3, as DNA: TGTGCCAGTAGTATCGCCGGGGGGACAGGGGTCCTCGAGCAGTACTTC.

The chain has TRBV3-1 (or the pseudogene TRBV3-2) and TRBJ1-6; D is unclear. Trimming shortened V by 3 bases and J by 9 bases, and 12 bases separated the two germline ends. This CDR3 contains 14 residues. The germline V gene has CDR1 LGHDT and CDR2 YNNKEL (reference sequence). The CDR3 here is CASSQADWRSPLHF. The DNA for the CDR3 is TGTGCCAGCAGCCAGGCGGATTGGCGTTCACCCCTCCACTTT.

The chain couples TRBV11-3 to TRBJ2-1, with 7 bases fitting TRBD2. The trim removed 5 bases at V and 9 bases at J, leaving 16 bases unmatched. In germline, CDR1 is SGHNT, CDR2 YENEEA. This CDR3 spans 16 amino acids. CDR3 in amino acids: CASSRTPGEGYGEQFF. For the CDR3, the DNA is TGTGCCAGCAGCCGAACGCCGGGGGAGGGATACGGTGAGCAGTTCTTC. The full variable domain, its missing parts supplied by reference TRBV11-3 and TRBJ2-1, is EAGVVQSPRYKIIEKKQPVAFWCNPISGHNTLYWYLQNLGQGPELLIRYENEEAVDDSQLPKDRFSAERLKGVDSTLKIQPAELGDSAVYLCASSRTPGEGYGEQFFGPGTRLTVL.

V and J are TRBV2 and TRBJ1-1; no firm D call. This CDR3 comprises 13 residues. Germline assignment: CDR1 SNHLY and CDR2 FYNNEI. Trimming removed 6 bases at V and 5 bases at J, with 13 bases between. The CDR3 loop is CASRARPGTEAFF. The CDR3 bases are TGTGCCAGCAGGGCCCGACCGGGGACTGAAGCTTTCTTT.

The chain links TRBV30 to TRBJ1-2; TRBD1 is a possible D gene (6 bases). The CDR3 is made up of 17 amino acids. Germline V gene data show CDR1 as GTSNPN and CDR2 as SVGIG (reference sequence). The germline V and J ends were trimmed by 2 bases and 5 bases, with 24 bases remaining between them. The CDR3, as DNA: TGTGCCTGGAGTCCCATTGGGGGCAAGTCGGGTGTTTATGGCTACACCTTC. This sequence encodes CAWSPIGGKSGVYGYTF.

V usage is TRBV19 and J usage is TRBJ1-5; D gene unclear. The CDR3 totals 15 residues. Trimming took 3 bases from V and 4 from J, leaving 13 bases between them. The V gene's germline CDR1 is LNHDA and CDR2 SQIVND (reference sequence). The CDR3 region has the DNA TGTGCCAGTAGTATTAACCAGAACCCAAATCAGCCCCAGCATTTT. It translates to CASSINQNPNQPQHF.

This chain uses TRBV15 with TRBJ2-1, with D tentatively TRBD2 (6 bases). V lost 0 bases, J lost 4 bases, and 10 bases lay in between. This CDR3 is built from 15 residues. The germline V gene has CDR1 LNHNV and CDR2 YYDKDF (reference sequence). CDR3 DNA: TGTGCCACCAGCAGAGATGGAGGGCCTTACAATGAGCAGTTCTTC. This codes for CATSRDGGPYNEQFF.

V and J are TRBV30 and TRBJ2-5; the match to TRBD2 covers 13 bases. V lost 3 bases to trimming and J lost 5 bases; unmatched junction nucleotides: 3. The germline V gene encodes CDR1 GTSNPN and CDR2 SVGIG (reference sequence). The CDR3 is made up of 14 amino acids. CDR3 in DNA: TGTGCCTGGAGCTTGGGACTAGCGGGGGAGACCCAGTACTTC. Protein product: CAWSLGLAGETQYF.

This clone was recorded only once. The chain employs TRBV5-5 and TRBJ2-1; tentatively, D is TRBD2 (5 bases). The germline CDR1 and CDR2 sequences are SGHKS and YYEKEE (reference sequence). The CDR3 runs 15 residues. The V end lost 2 bases, the J end lost 0 bases, and 9 bases lay between the germline ends. The CDR3 sequence: CASSLTGSSYNEQFF. The CDR3 DNA reads as TGTGCCAGCAGCTTAACGGGGAGCTCCTACAATGAGCAGTTCTTC.

This chain links TRBV5-4 with TRBJ2-5, with TRBD2 identical over 15 bases. The germline gives CDR1 SGHNT, CDR2 YYREEE (reference sequence). This CDR3 contains 15 residues. V was pared by 4 bases and J by 7 bases, with 5 bases of the junction left unmatched. CDR3 DNA: TGTGCCAGCAGCCAACAGGGACTAGCGGGGGGGACCCAGTACTTC. This sequence encodes CASSQQGLAGGTQYF.

This clone was detected only once. This chain links TRBV7-6 with TRBJ2-1; D remains ambiguous. The V and J ends lost 1 base and 10 bases respectively, with 11 bases between them. The CDR3 sequence is 13 residues long. Germline assignment: CDR1 SGHVS and CDR2 FNYEAQ. CDR3 nucleotides: TGTGCCAGCAGCTTAGAGAGAGCGAGGGAGCAGTTCTTC. Translating it yields CASSLERAREQFF. The full variable domain, in which reference TRBV7-6 and TRBJ2-1 provide the parts outside the CDR3, is GAGVSQSPRYKVTKRGQDVALRCDPISGHVSLYWYRQALGQGPEFLTYFNYEAQQDKSGLPNDRFSAERPEGSISTLTIQRTEQRDSAMYRCASSLERAREQFFGPGTRLTVL.

This chain joins TRBV9 and TRBJ2-7; 10 positions agree with TRBD2. CDR3 size: 15 residues. Trimming took 4 bases from V and 2 from J; bases not matched to a gene: 6. Germline V gene lookup returns CDR1 SGDLS and CDR2 YYNGEE. The CDR3 spells CASSTSAGGPYEQYF. The CDR3 bases are TGTGCCAGCAGCACATCAGCGGGGGGGCCCTACGAGCAGTACTTC.

The rearrangement links TRBV19 to TRBJ2-2, with 8 bases that match TRBD1. The CDR3 runs to 16 residues. Germline V gene sequence: CDR1 LNHDA, CDR2 SQIVND (reference sequence). J gave up 3 bases and V 6 bases, and 9 bases lay outside the gene matches. CDR3 DNA: TGTGCCAGTAGGCCTCAGGGGGCAAGGGACACCGGGGAGCTGTTTTTT. Translating it yields CASRPQGARDTGELFF.

This sequence joins TRBV18 and TRBJ2-1, with 7 nucleotides matching TRBD1. The V gene end was trimmed by 4 bases and the J gene end by 4 bases; junction bases not matched to a gene: 10. Looked up from germline, CDR1 is KGHSH and CDR2 is LQKENI. CDR3 size: 16 residues. The CDR3 protein is CASSQSTGTAYNEQFF. CDR3 coding DNA: TGTGCCAGCTCACAATCGACCGGGACAGCATACAATGAGCAGTTCTTC.

This clone has more than one count but fewer than ten. J is TRBJ1-2 and V is TRBV5-4; D remains unclear. This CDR3 is built from 14 residues. CDR1 and CDR2 from the germline V gene are SGHNT and YYREEE (reference sequence). Trimming stripped 0 bases from V and 0 bases from J, with 6 bases between. CDR3 sequence: CASSLDPANYGYTF. CDR3 bases: TGTGCCAGCAGCTTGGATCCAGCTAACTATGGCTACACCTTC.

V usage is TRBV15 and J usage is TRBJ2-6; 8 bases map to TRBD1. V lost 9 bases and J lost 0; bases outside the gene matches: 7. The CDR3 extends over 16 amino acids. Germline lookup yields CDR1 LNHNV and CDR2 YYDKDF (reference sequence). CDR3 in amino acids: CATQQGARSGANVLTF. The CDR3 DNA reads as TGTGCCACACAGCAGGGGGCACGCTCTGGGGCCAACGTCCTGACTTTC.

The chain couples TRBV30 to TRBJ1-6; 7 nucleotides line up with TRBD1. The V and J ends lost 3 bases and 7 bases, in that order; junction bases with no gene match: 0. Germline V gene sequence: CDR1 GTSNPN, CDR2 SVGIG (reference sequence). The CDR3 has 12 residues. The CDR3 region is CAWRDRNSPLHF. The CDR3 DNA reads as TGTGCCTGGAGGGACAGGAATTCACCCCTCCACTTT.

The chain has TRBV3-1 (or the pseudogene TRBV3-2) and TRBJ1-6; 7 bases fit TRBD1. CDR3 length: 14 residues. CDR1 is LGHDT and CDR2 is YNNKEL in the germline V gene (reference sequence). J lost 7 bases, V lost 4 bases, and 4 bases had no gene match. DNA for the CDR3: TGTGCCAGCAGCCCTCTGGGACAGAATTCACCCCTCCACTTT. Its protein product is CASSPLGQNSPLHF.

The CDR3 protein is CATSRGPPDRGSYEQYF. The CDR3, as DNA: TGTGCCACCAGCAGAGGGCCCCCCGACAGGGGATCCTACGAGCAGTACTTC. The chain recombines TRBV15 with TRBJ2-7; TRBD1 matches 8 bases. Trimming cost V 1 base and J 1 base; bases outside gene matches: 9. Per the germline V gene, CDR1 is LNHNV and CDR2 is YYDKDF (reference sequence). The CDR3 length is 17 residues. Based on the CDR3 plus reference TRBV15 and TRBJ2-7, the full variable domain is DAMVIQNPRYQVTQFGKPVTLSCSQTLNHNVMYWYQQKSSQAPKLLFHYYDKDFNNEADTPDNFQSRRPNTSFCFLDIRSPGLGDTAMYLCATSRGPPDRGSYEQYFGPGTRLTVT.